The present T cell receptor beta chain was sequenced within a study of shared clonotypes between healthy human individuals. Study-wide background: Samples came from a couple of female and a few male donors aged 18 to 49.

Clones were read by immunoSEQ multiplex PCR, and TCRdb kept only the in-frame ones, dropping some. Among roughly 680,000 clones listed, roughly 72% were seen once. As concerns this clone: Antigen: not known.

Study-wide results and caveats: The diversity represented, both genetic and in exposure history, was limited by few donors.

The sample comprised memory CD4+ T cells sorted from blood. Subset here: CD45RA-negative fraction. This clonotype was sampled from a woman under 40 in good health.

The CDR3 DNA is TGTGCCAGAGATCGAGCGGACAACACCGGGGAGCTGTTTTTT. Its translation is CARDRADNTGELFF. The chain carries TRBV7-6 and TRBJ2-2, with D possibly being TRBD2 (5 bases). In germline, CDR1 is SGHVS, CDR2 FNYEAQ. This CDR3 contains 14 residues. The V gene lost 9 bases and the J gene lost 2 bases, with 13 bases spanning the gap.